Below, 8 T cell receptor beta chains from the same sample are listed, as sequenced in a study of blood T cell repertoires in COVID-19. This table comes from immunoSEQ multiplex PCR, and its TCRdb copy is limited to in-frame clones, with some not included. This sample has approximately 130,000 clones, with over 60% found just once. The sequenced material came from peripheral blood. These receptors all come from a human donor in a cohort sampled during active COVID-19.

The chain uses TRBV9 and TRBJ1-1; 8 bases fit TRBD1. The CDR3 spans 15 residues. Germline V gene data show CDR1 as SGDLS and CDR2 as YYNGEE. J lost 1 base, V lost 3 bases, and 5 bases had no gene match. CDR3 amino acids: CASSAQGAENTEAFF. The CDR3 DNA is TGTGCCAGCAGCGCCCAGGGGGCTGAGAACACTGAAGCTTTCTTT.

The chain joins TRBV5-1 to TRBJ2-7, with D possibly matching TRBD1 (6 bases). CDR1 is SGHRS, CDR2 YFSETQ, per germline. CDR3 length equals 15 residues. The ends were cut back, 0 bases at V and 4 bases at J, with 14 bases in the middle. CDR3 in amino acids: CASSLGWQGSYEQYF. CDR3 coding DNA: TGCGCCAGCAGCTTGGGCTGGCAGGGGTCGTACGAGCAGTACTTC.

V usage is TRBV5-6 and J usage is TRBJ1-3; D is possibly TRBD1 (6 bases). The CDR3 contains 15 residues. Germline values: CDR1 SGHDT, CDR2 YYEEEE. Deletions cut 0 bases from V and 4 bases from J, with 11 bases between. The CDR3 reads CASSLEAGTGNTIYF. DNA of the CDR3: TGTGCCAGCAGCTTGGAGGCAGGGACAGGAAACACCATATATTTT.

The chain couples TRBV5-5 to TRBJ2-1; the match to TRBD2 covers 8 bases. This CDR3 has 15 residues. With V trimmed by 4 bases and J by 7 bases, 10 bases remained unmatched. Germline values: CDR1 SGHKS, CDR2 YYEKEE (reference sequence). The CDR3 spells CASSARGGRDNEQFF. Written as DNA, the CDR3 is TGTGCCAGCAGCGCCCGGGGGGGCCGAGATAATGAGCAGTTCTTC.

V and J are TRBV12-3 or TRBV12-4 and TRBJ1-1, with a possible D match to TRBD1 (5 bases). Trimming removed 7 bases from V and 7 bases from J, with 16 bases in between. The CDR3 extends over 13 amino acids. The CDR3 DNA is TGTGCCAGCATCCCCGACGGCCAGGGTGAAGCTTTCTTT. Translated, it gives CASIPDGQGEAFF.

The chain joins TRBV6-5 to TRBJ1-2, with D uncertain. The CDR3 is made up of 13 amino acids. The V end lost 7 bases, the J end lost 2 bases, and 11 bases lay between the germline ends. Germline assignment: CDR1 MNHEY and CDR2 SVGAGI. CDR3 DNA: TGTGCCAGCAACGAGGTCGAGAACTATGGCTACACCTTC. Translated, it gives CASNEVENYGYTF.

The chain carries TRBV5-1 and TRBJ2-5, with 10 bases that match TRBD2. V was clipped by 0 bases and J by 5 bases; unmatched bases: 7. The CDR3 contains 16 residues. CDR1 and CDR2 from the germline V gene are SGHRS and YFSETQ. In DNA, the CDR3 is TGCGCCAGCAGCTTGGGGCTAGCGGGAGTGGGGGAGACCCAGTACTTC. Protein sequence: CASSLGLAGVGETQYF.

The chain combines TRBV7-9 with TRBJ2-1, with 12 bases identical to TRBD2. The germline gives CDR1 SEHNR, CDR2 FQNEAQ (reference sequence). This CDR3 has 14 amino acids. The junction had 9 bases not matched to a gene; V was cut back by 5 bases and J by 13 bases. The CDR3 bases are TGTGCCAGCAGCCCGGACTCTAGCGGGGGGGTCCAGTTCTTC. Translated: CASSPDSSGGVQFF.